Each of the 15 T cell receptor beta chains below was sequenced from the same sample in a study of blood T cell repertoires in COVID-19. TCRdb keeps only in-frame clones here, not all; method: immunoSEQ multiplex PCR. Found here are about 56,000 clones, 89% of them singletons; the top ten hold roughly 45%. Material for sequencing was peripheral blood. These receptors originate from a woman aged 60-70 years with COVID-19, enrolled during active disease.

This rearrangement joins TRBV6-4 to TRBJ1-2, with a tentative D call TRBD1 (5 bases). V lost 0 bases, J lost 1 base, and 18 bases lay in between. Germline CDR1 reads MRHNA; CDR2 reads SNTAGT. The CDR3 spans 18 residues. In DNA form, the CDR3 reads TGTGCCAGCAGTGACTCCGGGCTGGAGACAGTCGATAACTATGGCTACACCTTC. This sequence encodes CASSDSGLETVDNYGYTF.

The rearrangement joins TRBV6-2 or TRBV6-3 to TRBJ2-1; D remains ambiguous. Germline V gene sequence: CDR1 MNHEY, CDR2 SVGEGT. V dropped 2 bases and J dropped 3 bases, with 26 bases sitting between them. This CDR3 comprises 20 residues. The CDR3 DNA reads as TGTGCCAGCAGTTACACCCGACTGAGGCCAACACCCGCAAACTACAATGAGCAGTTCTTC. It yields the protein CASSYTRLRPTPANYNEQFF.

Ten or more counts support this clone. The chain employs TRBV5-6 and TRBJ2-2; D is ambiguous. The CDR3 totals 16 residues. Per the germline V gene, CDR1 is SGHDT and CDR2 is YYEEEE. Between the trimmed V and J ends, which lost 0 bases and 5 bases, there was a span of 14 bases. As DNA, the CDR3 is TGTGCCAGCAGCTTGGATCTTTCTCCCGGGACCGGGGAGCTGTTTTTT. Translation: CASSLDLSPGTGELFF.

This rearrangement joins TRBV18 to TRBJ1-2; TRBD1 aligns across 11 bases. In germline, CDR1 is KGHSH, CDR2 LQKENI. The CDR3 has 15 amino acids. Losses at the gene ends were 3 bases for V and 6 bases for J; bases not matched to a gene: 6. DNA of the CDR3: TGTGCCAGCTCACCGATCGGACAGGGGGCTAATGGCTACACCTTC. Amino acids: CASSPIGQGANGYTF.

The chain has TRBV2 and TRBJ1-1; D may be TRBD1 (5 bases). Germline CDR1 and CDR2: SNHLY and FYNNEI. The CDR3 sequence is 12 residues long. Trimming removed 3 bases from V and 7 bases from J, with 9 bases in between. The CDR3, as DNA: TGTGCCAGCAGTGATCAGGGCCTTGAAGCTTTCTTT. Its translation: CASSDQGLEAFF.

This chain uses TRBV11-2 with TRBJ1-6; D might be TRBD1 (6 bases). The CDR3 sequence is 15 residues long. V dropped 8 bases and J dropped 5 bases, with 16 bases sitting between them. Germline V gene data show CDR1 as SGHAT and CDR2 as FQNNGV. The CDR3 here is CASGSAGADNSPLHF. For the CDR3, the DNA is TGTGCCAGCGGCAGCGCGGGGGCTGATAATTCACCCCTCCACTTT.

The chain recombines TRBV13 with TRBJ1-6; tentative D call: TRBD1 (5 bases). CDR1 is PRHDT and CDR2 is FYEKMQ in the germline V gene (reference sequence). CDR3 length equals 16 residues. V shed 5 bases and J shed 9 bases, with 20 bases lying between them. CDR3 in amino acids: CASSPESAPRGSPLHF. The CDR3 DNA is TGTGCCAGCAGCCCTGAGTCAGCTCCTAGGGGTTCACCCCTCCACTTT. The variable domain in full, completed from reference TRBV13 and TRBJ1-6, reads AAGVIQSPRHLIKEKRETATLKCYPIPRHDTVYWYQQGPGQDPQFLISFYEKMQSDKGSIPDRFSAQQFSDYHSELNMSSLELGDSALYFCASSPESAPRGSPLHFGNGTRLTVT.

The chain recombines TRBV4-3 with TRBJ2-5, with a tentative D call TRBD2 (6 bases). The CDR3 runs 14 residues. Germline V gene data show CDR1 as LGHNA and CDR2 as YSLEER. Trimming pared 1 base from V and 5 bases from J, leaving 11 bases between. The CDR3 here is CASSQAAGFETQYF. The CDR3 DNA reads TGCGCCAGCAGCCAAGCCGCGGGGTTTGAGACCCAGTACTTC.

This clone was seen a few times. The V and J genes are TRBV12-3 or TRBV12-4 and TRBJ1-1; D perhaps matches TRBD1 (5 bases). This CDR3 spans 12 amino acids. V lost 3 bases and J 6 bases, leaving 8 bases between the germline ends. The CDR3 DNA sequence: TGTGCCAGCAGTTTTGGGGGGGCTGAAGCTTTCTTT. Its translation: CASSFGGAEAFF.

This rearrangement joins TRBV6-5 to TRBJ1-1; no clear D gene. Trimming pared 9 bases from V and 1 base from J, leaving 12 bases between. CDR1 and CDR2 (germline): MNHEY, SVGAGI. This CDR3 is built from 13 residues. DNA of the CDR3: TGTGCCAGTCTCCAGTTTGGGAACACTGAAGCTTTCTTT. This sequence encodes CASLQFGNTEAFF.

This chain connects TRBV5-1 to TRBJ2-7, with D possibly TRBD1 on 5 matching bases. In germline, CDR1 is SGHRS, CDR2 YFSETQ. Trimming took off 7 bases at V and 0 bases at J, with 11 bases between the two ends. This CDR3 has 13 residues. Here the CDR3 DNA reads TGCGCCAGCCGAGACAGTTCCTCCTACGAGCAGTACTTC. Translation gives CASRDSSSYEQYF.

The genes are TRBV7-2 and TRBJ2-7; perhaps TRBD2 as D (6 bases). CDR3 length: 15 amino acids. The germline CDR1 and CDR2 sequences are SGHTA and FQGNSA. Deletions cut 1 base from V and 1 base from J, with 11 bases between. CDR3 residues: CASSLDSGLSYEQYF. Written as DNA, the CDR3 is TGTGCCAGCAGCTTAGATAGCGGTCTTTCCTACGAGCAGTACTTC.

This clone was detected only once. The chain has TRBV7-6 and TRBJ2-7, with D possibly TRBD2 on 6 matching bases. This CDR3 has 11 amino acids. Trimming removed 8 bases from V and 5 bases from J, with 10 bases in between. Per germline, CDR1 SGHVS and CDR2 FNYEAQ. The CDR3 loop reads CASRGTDEQYF. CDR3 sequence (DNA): TGTGCCAGCCGGGGGACCGACGAGCAGTACTTC. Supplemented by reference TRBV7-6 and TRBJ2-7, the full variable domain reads GAGVSQSPRYKVTKRGQDVALRCDPISGHVSLYWYRQALGQGPEFLTYFNYEAQQDKSGLPNDRFSAERPEGSISTLTIQRTEQRDSAMYRCASRGTDEQYFGPGTRLTVT.

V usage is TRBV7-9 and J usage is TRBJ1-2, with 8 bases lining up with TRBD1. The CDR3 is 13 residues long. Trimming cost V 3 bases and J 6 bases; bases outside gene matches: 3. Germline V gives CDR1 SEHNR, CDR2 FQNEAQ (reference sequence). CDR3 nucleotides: TGTGCCAGCAGCTTTTCGACAGGGGATGGCTACACCTTC. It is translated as CASSFSTGDGYTF.

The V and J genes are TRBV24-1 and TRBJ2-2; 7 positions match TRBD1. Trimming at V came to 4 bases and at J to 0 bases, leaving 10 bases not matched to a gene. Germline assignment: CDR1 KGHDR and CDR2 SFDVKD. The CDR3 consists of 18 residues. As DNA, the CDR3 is TGTGCCACCAGTGAACATCCGGGACAGATTACGAACACCGGGGAGCTGTTTTTT. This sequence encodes CATSEHPGQITNTGELFF.